These 29 T cell receptor beta chains were all obtained from the same sample, sequenced in a study of human T cells and chemical hapten exposure. TCRdb reprocessed the RACE reads with MiXCR, giving one entry per CDR3 protein. Altogether roughly 130,000 distinct CDR3 sequences are present, around 8.2% being singletons, with the ten largest covering roughly 2%. Time point described: healthy volunteer bleed at 2 weeks. Whole blood that had not been fractionated was the source of extracted total RNA. Sequencing input: whole blood. The receptors stem from a male donor in good health. Some clones in this sample may be carry-over from other donors' samples.

This clonotype turned up a few times. The gene calls are TRBV14 and TRBJ2-5; 7 bases match TRBD1. This CDR3 spans 14 amino acids. Trimming took 2 bases from V and 5 from J; bases not matched to a gene: 5. The germline V gene has CDR1 SGHDN and CDR2 FVKESK. The CDR3 sequence: CASSQRQGAETQYF. CDR3 DNA sequence: TGTGCCAGCAGCCAACGACAGGGCGCGGAGACCCAGTACTTC.

This clonotype was picked up a small number of times. This chain uses TRBV29-1 with TRBJ2-5; weak D call: TRBD1 (7 bases). The CDR3 runs to 16 residues. Germline CDR1 SQVTM, CDR2 ANQGSEA. Trimming removed 0 bases at V and 1 base at J, with 15 bases between. In nucleotides, the CDR3 is TGCAGCGTTGAAGATGTGGAGGGGGCGCCCCAAGAGACCCAGTACTTC. Its protein product is CSVEDVEGAPQETQYF.

This clonotype was recorded a few times. The rearrangement uses TRBV6-1 and TRBJ2-3; TRBD2 matches 8 bases. The CDR3 spans 15 residues. CDR1 and CDR2 (germline): MNHNS, SASEGT. With 4 bases clipped from V and 0 bases from J, the junction kept 3 bases outside the gene matches. CDR3 bases: TGTGCCAGCAGTGGAGCTAGCGGGAGCACAGATACGCAGTATTTT. It is translated as CASSGASGSTDTQYF.

V and J are TRBV11-1 and TRBJ2-1, with a weak D call TRBD1 (5 bases). Trimming took off 2 bases at V and 3 bases at J, with 14 bases between the two ends. The CDR3 is 16 residues long. CDR1 and CDR2 (germline): SGHAT, FQDESV (reference sequence). Here the CDR3 reads CASSLPEAGHYNEQFF. The CDR3, as DNA: TGTGCCAGCAGCTTACCCGAGGCAGGGCACTACAATGAGCAGTTCTTC.

This clonotype came up a few times. The rearrangement links TRBV27 to TRBJ1-1; D unresolved. V lost 4 bases, J lost 8 bases, and 14 bases lay in between. The CDR3 contains 13 residues. Germline CDR1 reads MNHEY; CDR2 reads SMNVEV (reference sequence). The CDR3 DNA reads as TGTGCCAGCAGTTATGACGGGCCCCGGGAAGCTTTCTTT. It yields the protein CASSYDGPREAFF.

V is TRBV11-2 and J is TRBJ2-1; 9 bases fit TRBD2. V was pared by 5 bases and J by 0 bases, with 8 bases of the junction left unmatched. Germline V gene data show CDR1 as SGHAT and CDR2 as FQNNGV. The CDR3 has 17 residues. The chain's CDR3 is CASSARGSGSSYNEQFF. The CDR3 coding sequence is TGTGCCAGCAGCGCCCGAGGTAGCGGGAGCTCCTACAATGAGCAGTTCTTC.

There are a few counts of this clonotype. The rearrangement links TRBV29-1 to TRBJ2-7, with 8 nucleotides matching TRBD1. The CDR3 spans 15 residues. V shed 3 bases, J shed 5 bases, and the junction held 12 bases outside the gene matches. CDR1 SQVTM and CDR2 ANQGSEA come from the germline V gene. CDR3: CSVEWPGQGNNEQYF. For the CDR3, the DNA is TGCAGCGTTGAGTGGCCAGGACAGGGTAACAACGAGCAGTACTTC.

The rearrangement joins TRBV7-9 to TRBJ2-5; D gene ambiguous. There are 15 residues in the CDR3. The V gene's germline CDR1 is SEHNR and CDR2 FQNEAQ (reference sequence). Deletions cut 5 bases from V and 5 bases from J, with 18 bases between. CDR3 amino acids: CASSEPGPQAETQYF. In nucleotides, the CDR3 is TGTGCCAGCAGCGAACCGGGCCCCCAGGCCGAGACCCAGTACTTC.

V and J are TRBV20-1 and TRBJ1-1, with D possibly being TRBD1 (5 bases). Germline loops: CDR1 DFQATT, CDR2 SNEGSKA (reference sequence). The CDR3 loop spans 13 amino acids. Trimming cost V 3 bases and J 8 bases, with 16 bases left between them. The DNA for the CDR3 is TGCAGTGCTAGCAGGGATTCGGGTAACGAAGCTTTCTTT. Translation gives CSASRDSGNEAFF.

The table lists this clonotype with many counts. In DNA form, the CDR3 reads TGTGCCAGCACCTACACCGGGGGGCGATCCCTTGCTGGGGCCAACGTCCTGACTTTC. Its protein is CASTYTGGRSLAGANVLTF. V gene TRBV6-5 combines with J gene TRBJ2-6; D may be TRBD2 (7 bases). Germline lookup yields CDR1 MNHEY and CDR2 SVGAGI. Trimming stripped 7 bases from V and 2 bases from J, with 24 bases between. The CDR3 contains 19 residues.

This clonotype was seen at least ten times. The chain recombines TRBV7-6 with TRBJ1-1; D perhaps matches TRBD1 (6 bases). CDR3 length equals 15 residues. V was cut by 0 bases and J by 4 bases, with 12 bases left in between. Germline V gives CDR1 SGHVS, CDR2 FNYEAQ. CDR3 nucleotides: TGTGCCAGCAGCTTAGCCGACACAGGGCCCACTGAAGCTTTCTTT. This codes for CASSLADTGPTEAFF. Based on the CDR3 plus reference TRBV7-6 and TRBJ1-1, the full variable domain is GAGVSQSPRYKVTKRGQDVALRCDPISGHVSLYWYRQALGQGPEFLTYFNYEAQQDKSGLPNDRFSAERPEGSISTLTIQRTEQRDSAMYRCASSLADTGPTEAFFGQGTRLTVV.

This clonotype was counted only a few times. V and J are TRBV7-2 and TRBJ1-4, with 9 bases matching TRBD1. The CDR3 has 15 residues. Germline loops: CDR1 SGHTA, CDR2 FQGNSA. The J segment lost 7 bases and the V segment lost 5 bases, leaving 8 bases of the junction unmatched. The CDR3 protein is CASSIQGAVREKLFF. The CDR3 nucleotides read TGTGCCAGCAGCATACAGGGGGCGGTTCGTGAAAAACTGTTTTTT.

This clonotype was observed many times. This sequence joins TRBV2 and TRBJ2-1, with 8 bases that match TRBD2. Germline assignment: CDR1 SNHLY and CDR2 FYNNEI. J gave up 12 bases and V 0 bases, and 10 bases lay outside the gene matches. CDR3 length: 15 residues. The CDR3 is CASSEARGDTGLQFF. The CDR3 region has the DNA TGTGCCAGCAGTGAAGCGCGGGGGGACACCGGCTTGCAGTTCTTC.

This clonotype was counted a few times. This sequence joins TRBV5-1 and TRBJ2-7; 9 bases are a match to TRBD1. Germline V gene data show CDR1 as SGHRS and CDR2 as YFSETQ. The CDR3 loop spans 14 amino acids. V lost 4 bases and J lost 3; bases outside the gene matches: 5. The CDR3 sequence is CASSPGQGNYEQYF. The CDR3 DNA reads as TGCGCCAGCAGCCCCGGACAGGGGAACTACGAGCAGTACTTC. Variable domain in full (rest from reference TRBV5-1 and TRBJ2-7): KAGVTQTPRYLIKTRGQQVTLSCSPISGHRSVSWYQQTPGQGLQFLFEYFSETQRNKGNFPGRFSGRQFSNSRSEMNVSTLELGDSALYLCASSPGQGNYEQYFGPGTRLTVT.

This clonotype was recorded a few times. This rearrangement joins TRBV2 to TRBJ2-1, with 10 nucleotides matching TRBD1. The CDR3 extends over 15 amino acids. From germline, CDR1 is SNHLY and CDR2 FYNNEI. V dropped 7 bases and J dropped 3; count of bases not matched to a gene: 6. CDR3 region: CASKRQGAHYNEQFF. DNA for the CDR3: TGTGCCAGCAAAAGACAGGGGGCGCACTACAATGAGCAGTTCTTC.

In this sample, this clonotype turned up many times. J is TRBJ1-4 and V is TRBV20-1, with no clear D. Germline V gives CDR1 DFQATT, CDR2 SNEGSKA (reference sequence). Trimming stripped 0 bases from V and 5 bases from J, with 7 bases between. The CDR3 consists of 13 residues. CDR3 residues: CSARDRNNEKLFF. The CDR3 DNA follows: TGCAGTGCTAGAGACAGGAACAATGAAAAACTGTTTTTT.

The chain is built from TRBV12-3 or TRBV12-4 and TRBJ2-2; D could derive from TRBD1 or TRBD2 (5 bases each). CDR3 length equals 14 residues. Trimming cost V 3 bases and J 2 bases, with 7 bases left between them. The CDR3 loop reads CASSLGENTGELFF. In DNA form, the CDR3 reads TGTGCCAGCAGTTTGGGGGAAAACACCGGGGAGCTGTTTTTT.

The chain recombines TRBV11-1 with TRBJ1-1; a weak D match, TRBD1 (6 bases). The CDR3 sequence is 15 residues long. Looked up from germline, CDR1 is SGHAT and CDR2 is FQDESV (reference sequence). V gave up 2 bases and J gave up 0 bases, with 10 bases separating them. The CDR3 loop is CASSLMSGVNTEAFF. In DNA form, the CDR3 reads TGTGCCAGCAGCTTAATGTCAGGGGTGAACACTGAAGCTTTCTTT.

The chain recombines TRBV12-3 or TRBV12-4 with TRBJ2-1, with 11 bases matching TRBD2. The CDR3 runs to 14 residues. Trimming cost V 1 base and J 10 bases; bases outside gene matches: 3. The CDR3 sequence is CASSLGGLAVEQFF. CDR3 DNA sequence: TGTGCCAGCAGTTTAGGGGGACTAGCGGTAGAGCAGTTCTTC.

This clonotype was counted ten times or more. V and J are TRBV11-2 and TRBJ2-1; 7 nucleotides align to TRBD2. The germline V gene has CDR1 SGHAT and CDR2 FQNNGV. This CDR3 spans 16 amino acids. With V trimmed by 5 bases and J by 2 bases, 9 bases remained unmatched. DNA of the CDR3: TGTGCCAGCAGCCCCCTCCGCGGGAGAGCCTACAATGAGCAGTTCTTC. It specifies CASSPLRGRAYNEQFF.

The chain combines TRBV6-1 with TRBJ2-5; 9 bases are shared with TRBD1. Germline V gene sequence: CDR1 MNHNS, CDR2 SASEGT. The CDR3 extends over 16 amino acids. V was pared by 0 bases and J by 4 bases, with 6 bases of the junction left unmatched. CDR3 bases: TGTGCCAGCAGTGAAGCAGTGGGGACAGGGAGAGAGACCCAGTACTTC. This gives the protein CASSEAVGTGRETQYF.

This clonotype was picked up many times. The chain joins TRBV9 to TRBJ2-2; TRBD1 matches at 12 bases. With V trimmed by 1 base and J by 7 bases, 5 bases remained unmatched. Looked up from germline, CDR1 is SGDLS and CDR2 is YYNGEE. This CDR3 has 16 amino acids. The CDR3 nucleotides read TGTGCCAGCAGCGTATCCGGGACAGGGGGCGTCGGGGAGCTGTTTTTT. This gives the protein CASSVSGTGGVGELFF.

The chain recombines TRBV12-3 or TRBV12-4 with TRBJ1-1; D call uncertain. The CDR3 totals 13 residues. Between the trimmed V and J ends, which lost 5 bases and 0 bases, there was a span of 7 bases. The CDR3 coding sequence is TGTGCCAGCAGTGGATGGGTGAACACTGAAGCTTTCTTT. Residues: CASSGWVNTEAFF.

This clonotype appeared many times. The chain has TRBV6-5 and TRBJ2-7; perhaps TRBD2 as D (6 bases). Trimming cost V 3 bases and J 5 bases, with 20 bases left between them. This CDR3 comprises 16 residues. Germline assignment: CDR1 MNHEY and CDR2 SVGAGI. The CDR3 is CASSYGGRGLRDEQYF. The CDR3 DNA reads TGTGCCAGCAGTTATGGAGGGAGAGGACTAAGGGACGAGCAGTACTTC.

This clonotype was recorded at least ten times. This chain connects TRBV20-1 to TRBJ1-1; D remains ambiguous. The CDR3 contains 14 residues. Germline V CDR1 and CDR2: DFQATT, SNEGSKA (reference sequence). V lost 2 bases and J 1 base, leaving 11 bases between the germline ends. The CDR3 region is CSARLPTRNTEAFF. The CDR3 DNA follows: TGCAGTGCTAGACTACCCACACGGAACACTGAAGCTTTCTTT.

The V call is TRBV25-1, the J call TRBJ1-6, with D possibly being TRBD1 (5 bases). The V gene's germline CDR1 is MGHDK and CDR2 SYGVNS. The CDR3 consists of 13 residues. Trimming pared 3 bases from V and 10 bases from J, leaving 10 bases between. CDR3 in amino acids: CASSEGRDSPLHF. The DNA of the CDR3 is TGTGCCAGCAGTGAGGGCCGGGACTCACCCCTCCACTTT.

The chain has TRBV18 and TRBJ1-1; maybe TRBD1 (5 bases). V gave up 0 bases and J gave up 3 bases, with 11 bases separating them. The CDR3 totals 15 residues. Looked up from germline, CDR1 is KGHSH and CDR2 is LQKENI. The CDR3 spells CASSPPRGTHTEAFF. The CDR3 DNA is TGTGCCAGCTCACCACCGAGAGGGACCCACACTGAAGCTTTCTTT.

The sample holds a few counts of this clonotype. The chain carries TRBV7-9 and TRBJ2-1; a weak D match, TRBD2 (6 bases). The ends were cut back, 4 bases at V and 3 bases at J, with 7 bases in the middle. Per the germline V gene, CDR1 is SEHNR and CDR2 is FQNEAQ (reference sequence). The CDR3 spans 13 residues. CDR3 sequence: CASSSGVYNEQFF. For the CDR3, the DNA is TGTGCCAGCAGCTCGGGGGTCTACAATGAGCAGTTCTTC.

This clonotype has at least ten counts. The rearrangement uses TRBV5-1 and TRBJ1-1; tentative D call: TRBD1 (6 bases). The CDR3 is made up of 15 amino acids. V was cut by 6 bases and J by 8 bases, with 23 bases left in between. Germline CDR1 and CDR2: SGHRS and YFSETQ. The CDR3: CASNEAGRGPREAFF. The CDR3 nucleotides are TGCGCCAGCAACGAGGCTGGCAGGGGTCCGAGAGAAGCTTTCTTT.